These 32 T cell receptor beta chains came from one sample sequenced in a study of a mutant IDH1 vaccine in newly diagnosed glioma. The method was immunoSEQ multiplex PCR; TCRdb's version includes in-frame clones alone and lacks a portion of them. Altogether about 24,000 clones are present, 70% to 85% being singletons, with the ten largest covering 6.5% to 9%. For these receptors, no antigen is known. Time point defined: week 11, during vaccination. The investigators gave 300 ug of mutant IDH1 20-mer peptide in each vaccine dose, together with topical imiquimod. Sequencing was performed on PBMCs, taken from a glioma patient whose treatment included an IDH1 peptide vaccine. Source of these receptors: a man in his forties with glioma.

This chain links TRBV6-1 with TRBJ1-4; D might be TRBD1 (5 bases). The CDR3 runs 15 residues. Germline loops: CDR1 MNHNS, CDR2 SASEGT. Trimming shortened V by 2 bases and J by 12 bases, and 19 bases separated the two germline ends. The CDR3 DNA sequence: TGTGCCAGCAGTGAACCGGACGCCGGGCCCAGGGAACTGTTTTTT. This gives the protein CASSEPDAGPRELFF.

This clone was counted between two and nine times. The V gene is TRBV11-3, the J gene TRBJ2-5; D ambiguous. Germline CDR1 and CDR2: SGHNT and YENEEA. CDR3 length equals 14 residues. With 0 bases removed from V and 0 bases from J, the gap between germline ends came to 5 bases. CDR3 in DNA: TGTGCCAGCAGCTTAGATAAAGACCAAGAGACCCAGTACTTC. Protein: CASSLDKDQETQYF.

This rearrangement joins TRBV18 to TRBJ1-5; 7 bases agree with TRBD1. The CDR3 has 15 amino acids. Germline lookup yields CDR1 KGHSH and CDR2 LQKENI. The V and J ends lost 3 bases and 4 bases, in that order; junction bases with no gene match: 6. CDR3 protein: CASSPPTGANQPQHF. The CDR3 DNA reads TGTGCCAGCTCACCCCCAACAGGGGCGAATCAGCCCCAGCATTTT.

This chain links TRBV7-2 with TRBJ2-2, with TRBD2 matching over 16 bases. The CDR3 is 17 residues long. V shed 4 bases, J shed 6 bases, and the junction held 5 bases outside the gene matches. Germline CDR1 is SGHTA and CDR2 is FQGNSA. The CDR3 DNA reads TGTGCCAGCAGCTCGGGACTAGCGGGAGGGAGGGCCGGGGAGCTGTTTTTT. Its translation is CASSSGLAGGRAGELFF.

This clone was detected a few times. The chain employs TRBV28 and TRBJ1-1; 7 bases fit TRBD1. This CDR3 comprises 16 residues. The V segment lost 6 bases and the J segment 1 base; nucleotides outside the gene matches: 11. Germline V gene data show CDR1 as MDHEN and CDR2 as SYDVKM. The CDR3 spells CASRDTGAGGNTEAFF. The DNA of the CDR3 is TGTGCCAGCAGGGACACAGGGGCCGGGGGGAACACTGAAGCTTTCTTT.

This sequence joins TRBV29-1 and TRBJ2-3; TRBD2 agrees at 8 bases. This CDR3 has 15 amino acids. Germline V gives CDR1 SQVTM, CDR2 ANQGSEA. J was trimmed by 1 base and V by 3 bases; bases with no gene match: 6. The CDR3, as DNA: TGCAGCGTTGAGGGGAGGGGACTAGGCACAGATACGCAGTATTTT. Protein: CSVEGRGLGTDTQYF.

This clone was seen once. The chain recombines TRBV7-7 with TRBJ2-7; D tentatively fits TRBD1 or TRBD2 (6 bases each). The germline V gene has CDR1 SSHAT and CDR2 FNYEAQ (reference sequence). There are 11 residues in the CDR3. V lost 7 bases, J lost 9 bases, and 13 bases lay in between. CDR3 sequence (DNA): TGTGCCAGCATTATAGGGGGGCCGCAGTACGTC. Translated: CASIIGGPQYV.

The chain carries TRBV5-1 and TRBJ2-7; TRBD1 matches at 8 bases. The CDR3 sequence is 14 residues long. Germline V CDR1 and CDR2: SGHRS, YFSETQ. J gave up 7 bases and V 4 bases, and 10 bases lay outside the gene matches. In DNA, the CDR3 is TGCGCCAGCAGCATCGGGACAGGCCTCAGGGAGCAGTACTTC. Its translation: CASSIGTGLREQYF.

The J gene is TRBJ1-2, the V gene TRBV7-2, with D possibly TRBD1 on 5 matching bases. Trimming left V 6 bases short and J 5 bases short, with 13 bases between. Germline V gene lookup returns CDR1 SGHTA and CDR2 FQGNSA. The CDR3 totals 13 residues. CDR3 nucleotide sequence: TGTGCCAGCAGTTCCGCACGGGGGTATGGCTACACCTTC. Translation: CASSSARGYGYTF.

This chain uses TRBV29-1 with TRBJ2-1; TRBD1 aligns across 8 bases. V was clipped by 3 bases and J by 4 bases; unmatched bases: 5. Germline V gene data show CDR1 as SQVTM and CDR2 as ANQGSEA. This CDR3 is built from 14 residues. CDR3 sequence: CSVELTGVYNEQFF. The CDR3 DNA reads TGCAGCGTTGAGCTGACAGGGGTTTACAATGAGCAGTTCTTC.

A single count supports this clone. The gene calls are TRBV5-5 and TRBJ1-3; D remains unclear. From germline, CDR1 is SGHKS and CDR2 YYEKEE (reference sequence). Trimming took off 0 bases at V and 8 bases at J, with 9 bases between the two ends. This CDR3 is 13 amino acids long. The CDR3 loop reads CASSLGPSDTIYF. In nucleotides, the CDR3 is TGTGCCAGCAGCTTGGGGCCCTCCGACACCATATATTTT.

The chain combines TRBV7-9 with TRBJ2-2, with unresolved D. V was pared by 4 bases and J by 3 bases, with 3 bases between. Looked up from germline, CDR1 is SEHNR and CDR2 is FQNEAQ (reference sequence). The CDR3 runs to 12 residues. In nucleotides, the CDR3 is TGTGCCAGCAGCTGGTACACCGGGGAGCTGTTTTTT. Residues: CASSWYTGELFF.

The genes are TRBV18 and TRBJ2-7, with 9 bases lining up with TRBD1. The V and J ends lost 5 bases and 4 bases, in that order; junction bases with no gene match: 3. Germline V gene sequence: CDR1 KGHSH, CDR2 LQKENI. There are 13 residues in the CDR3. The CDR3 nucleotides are TGTGCCAGCTCAACACAGGGGGCTTACGAGCAGTACTTC. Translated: CASSTQGAYEQYF.

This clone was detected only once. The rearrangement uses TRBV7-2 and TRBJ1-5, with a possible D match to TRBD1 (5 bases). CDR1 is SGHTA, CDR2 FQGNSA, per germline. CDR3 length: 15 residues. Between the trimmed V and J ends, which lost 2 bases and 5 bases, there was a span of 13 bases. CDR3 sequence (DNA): TGTGCCAGCAGCTTAAGGCCAGGGAATGATCAGCCCCAGCATTTT. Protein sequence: CASSLRPGNDQPQHF.

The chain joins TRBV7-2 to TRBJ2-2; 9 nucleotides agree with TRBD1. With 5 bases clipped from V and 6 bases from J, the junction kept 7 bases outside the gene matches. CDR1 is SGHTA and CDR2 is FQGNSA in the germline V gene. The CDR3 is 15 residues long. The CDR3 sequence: CASSPGTGLSGELFF. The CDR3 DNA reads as TGTGCCAGCAGCCCCGGGACAGGGTTATCCGGGGAGCTGTTTTTT.

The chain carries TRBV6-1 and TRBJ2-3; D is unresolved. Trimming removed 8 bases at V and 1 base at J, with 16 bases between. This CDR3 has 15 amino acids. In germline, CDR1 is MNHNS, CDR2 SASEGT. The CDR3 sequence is CASEGWGRGTDTQYF. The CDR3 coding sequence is TGTGCCAGCGAAGGGTGGGGTCGTGGCACAGATACGCAGTATTTT.

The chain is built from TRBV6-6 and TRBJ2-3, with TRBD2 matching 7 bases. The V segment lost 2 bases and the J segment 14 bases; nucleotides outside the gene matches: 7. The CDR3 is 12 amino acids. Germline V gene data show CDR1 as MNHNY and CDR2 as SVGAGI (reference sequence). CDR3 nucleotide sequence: TGTGCCAGCAGTTACAGCGGGAAGGAACCGTATTTT. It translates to CASSYSGKEPYF.

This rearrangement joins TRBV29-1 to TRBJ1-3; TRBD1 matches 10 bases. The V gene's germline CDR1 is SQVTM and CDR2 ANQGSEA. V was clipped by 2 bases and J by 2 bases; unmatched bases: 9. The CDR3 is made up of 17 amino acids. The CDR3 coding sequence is TGCAGCGTTGAATTCGGGGATGACAGGGGGCCTGGAAACACCATATATTTT. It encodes CSVEFGDDRGPGNTIYF. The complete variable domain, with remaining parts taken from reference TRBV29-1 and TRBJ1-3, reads SAVISQKPSRDICQRGTSLTIQCQVDSQVTMMFWYRQQPGQSLTLIATANQGSEATYESGFVIDKFPISRPNLTFSTLTVSNMSPEDSSIYLCSVEFGDDRGPGNTIYFGEGSWLTVV.

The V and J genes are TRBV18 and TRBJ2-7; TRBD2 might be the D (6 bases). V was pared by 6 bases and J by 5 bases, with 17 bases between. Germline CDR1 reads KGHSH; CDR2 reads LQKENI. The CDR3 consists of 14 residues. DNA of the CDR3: TGTGCCAGCTCCGTCTACGGGGGTTTCGACGAGCAGTACGTC. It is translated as CASSVYGGFDEQYV.

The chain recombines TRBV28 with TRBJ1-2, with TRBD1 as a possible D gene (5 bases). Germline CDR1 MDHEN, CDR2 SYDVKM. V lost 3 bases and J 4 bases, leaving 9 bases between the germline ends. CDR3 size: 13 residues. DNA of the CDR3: TGTGCCAGCAGTTTCCCCAGGGTCTATGGCTACACCTTC. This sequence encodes CASSFPRVYGYTF.

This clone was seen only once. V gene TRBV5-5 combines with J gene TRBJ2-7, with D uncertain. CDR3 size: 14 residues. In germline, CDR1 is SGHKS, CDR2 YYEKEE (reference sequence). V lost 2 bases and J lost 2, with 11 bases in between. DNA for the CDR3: TGTGCCAGCAGCTTTCAAAGGGATACCTACGAGCAGTACTTC. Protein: CASSFQRDTYEQYF.

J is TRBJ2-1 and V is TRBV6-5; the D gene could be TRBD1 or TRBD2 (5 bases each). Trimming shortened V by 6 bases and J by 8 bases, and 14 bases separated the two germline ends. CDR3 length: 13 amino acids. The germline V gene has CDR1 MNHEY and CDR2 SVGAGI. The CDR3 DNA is TGTGCCAGCAGCAAAAGAGGGGTGGATGAGCAGTTCTTC. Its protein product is CASSKRGVDEQFF.

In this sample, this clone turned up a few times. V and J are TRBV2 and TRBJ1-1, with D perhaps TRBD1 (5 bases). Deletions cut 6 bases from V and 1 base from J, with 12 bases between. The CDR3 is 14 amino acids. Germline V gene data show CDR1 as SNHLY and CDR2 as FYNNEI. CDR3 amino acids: CASSAIRGNTEAFF. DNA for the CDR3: TGTGCCAGCAGCGCGATAAGGGGGAACACTGAAGCTTTCTTT.

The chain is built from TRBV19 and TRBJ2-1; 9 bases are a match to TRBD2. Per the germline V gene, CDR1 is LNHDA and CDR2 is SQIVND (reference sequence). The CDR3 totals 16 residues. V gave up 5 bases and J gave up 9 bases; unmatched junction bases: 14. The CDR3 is CASSVTTSGRSLEQFF. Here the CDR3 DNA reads TGTGCCAGTAGTGTGACGACTAGCGGACGAAGTCTTGAGCAGTTCTTC. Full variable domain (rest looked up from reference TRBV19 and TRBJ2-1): DGGITQSPKYLFRKEGQNVTLSCEQNLNHDAMYWYRQDPGQGLRLIYYSQIVNDFQKGDIAEGYSVSREKKESFPLTVTSAQKNPTAFYLCASSVTTSGRSLEQFFGPGTRLTVL.

The DNA for the CDR3 is TGTGCCATCAGTGAACGGGGGGCAAACCTCAATCAGCCCCAGCATTTT. Its protein product is CAISERGANLNQPQHF. The chain joins TRBV10-3 to TRBJ1-5; a weak D match, TRBD1 (6 bases). The CDR3 contains 16 residues. CDR1 is ENHRY, CDR2 SYGVKD, per germline. The V and J ends lost 3 bases and 3 bases respectively, with 15 bases between them.

This CDR3 reads CASSLRENSIYF. In nucleotides, the CDR3 is TGTGCCAGCAGCTTGAGGGAGAACTCCATATATTTT. V and J are TRBV5-6 and TRBJ1-3; D unresolved. Trimming stripped 1 base from V and 11 bases from J, with 10 bases between. Per germline, CDR1 SGHDT and CDR2 YYEEEE. There are 12 residues in the CDR3. The variable domain in full, with the rest retrieved from reference TRBV5-6 and TRBJ1-3, is DAGVTQSPTHLIKTRGQQVTLRCSPKSGHDTVSWYQQALGQGPQFIFQYYEEEERQRGNFPDRFSGHQFPNYSSELNVNALLLGDSALYLCASSLRENSIYFGEGSWLTVV.

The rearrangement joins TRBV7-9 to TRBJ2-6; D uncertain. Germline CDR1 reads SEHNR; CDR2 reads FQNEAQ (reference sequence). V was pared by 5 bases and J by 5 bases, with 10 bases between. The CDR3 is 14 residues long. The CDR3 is CASSTKSRANVLTF. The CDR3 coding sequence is TGTGCCAGCAGCACGAAAAGTCGGGCCAACGTCCTGACTTTC.

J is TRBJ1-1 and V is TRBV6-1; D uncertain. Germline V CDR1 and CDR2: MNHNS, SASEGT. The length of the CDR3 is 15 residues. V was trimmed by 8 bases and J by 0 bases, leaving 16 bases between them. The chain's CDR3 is CASGISSTLNTEAFF. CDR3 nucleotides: TGTGCCAGCGGGATAAGTAGCACCTTGAACACTGAAGCTTTCTTT.

CDR3 sequence: CASSPLARSGNTIYF. CDR3 nucleotide sequence: TGTGCCAGTAGTCCCCTCGCGAGATCTGGAAACACCATATATTTT. The chain employs TRBV19 and TRBJ1-3; no clear D. Trimming took off 5 bases at V and 1 base at J, with 12 bases between the two ends. CDR3 length equals 15 residues. Germline-derived CDR1 and CDR2 are LNHDA and SQIVND (reference sequence).

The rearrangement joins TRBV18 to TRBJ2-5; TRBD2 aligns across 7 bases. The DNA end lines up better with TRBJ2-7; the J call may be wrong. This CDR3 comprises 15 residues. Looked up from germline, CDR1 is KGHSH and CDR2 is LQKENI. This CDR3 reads CASSPGGASGYEQYF. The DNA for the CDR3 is TGTGCCAGCTCACCGGGCGGGGCTAGCGGATACGAGCAGTACTTC.

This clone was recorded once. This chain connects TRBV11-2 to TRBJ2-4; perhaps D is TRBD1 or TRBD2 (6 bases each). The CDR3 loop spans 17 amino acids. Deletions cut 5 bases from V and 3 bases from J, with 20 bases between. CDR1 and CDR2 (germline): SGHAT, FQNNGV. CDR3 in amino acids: CASSPTGGRGGKNIQYF. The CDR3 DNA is TGTGCCAGCAGCCCCACAGGAGGGAGAGGGGGCAAAAACATTCAGTACTTC.

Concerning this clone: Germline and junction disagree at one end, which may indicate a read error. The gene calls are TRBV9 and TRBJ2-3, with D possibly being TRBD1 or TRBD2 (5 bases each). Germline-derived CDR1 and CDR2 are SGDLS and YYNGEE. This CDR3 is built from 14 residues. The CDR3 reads CASSRDRVGDTRYF. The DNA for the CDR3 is TGTGCCAGCAGCCGGGACCGAGTTGGAGATACGCGGTATTTT. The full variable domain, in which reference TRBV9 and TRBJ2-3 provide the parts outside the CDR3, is DSGVTQTPKHLITATGQRVTLRCSPRSGDLSVYWYQQSLDQGLQFLIQYYNGEERAKGNILERFSAQQFPDLHSELNLSSLELGDSALYFCASSRDRVGDTRYFGPGTRLTVL.